This paragraph reports one T cell receptor beta chain. The CDR3 spans 14 residues. Trimming left V 3 bases short and J 7 bases short, with 13 bases between. From germline, CDR1 is LGHNA and CDR2 YNFKEQ. A Seattle source enrolled patients during active infection and followed them longitudinally. The sample originates from a study of blood T cell repertoires in COVID-19. Whole-study context: Acute and convalescent COVID-19 samples came from the United States, Italy and Spain. In each case, the material was cDNA or gDNA derived from T cells, B-cell-depleted T cells, or PBMCs.

In the source study's methods: Counts of nucleated cells, estimated from reference gene primer amplification, were obtained. TCRdb's table, derived via immunoSEQ multiplex PCR, lists solely in-frame clones and lacks some. V, J and clone size were drawn from that table, and D and trimming were deduced from the DNA. The table has about 300,000 clones, about 91% seen once. The receptor's source is a woman younger than 45 with COVID-19, enrolled during active disease. J is TRBJ1-5 and V is TRBV4-2; D possibly corresponds to TRBD1 (5 bases). The sequencing sample was made of peripheral blood. CDR3 sequence: CASSQGTMGQPQHF. The CDR3 DNA reads TGTGCCAGCAGCCAGGGGACTATGGGCCAGCCCCAGCATTTT.